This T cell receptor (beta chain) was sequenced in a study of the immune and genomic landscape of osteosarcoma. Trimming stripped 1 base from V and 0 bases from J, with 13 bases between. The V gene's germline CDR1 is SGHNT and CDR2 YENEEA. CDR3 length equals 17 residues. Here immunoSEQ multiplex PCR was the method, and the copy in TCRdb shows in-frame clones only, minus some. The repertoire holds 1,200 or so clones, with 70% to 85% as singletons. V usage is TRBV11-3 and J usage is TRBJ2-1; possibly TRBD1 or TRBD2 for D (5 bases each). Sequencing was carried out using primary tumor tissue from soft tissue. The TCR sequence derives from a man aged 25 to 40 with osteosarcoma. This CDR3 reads CASSLGTGTPSYNEQFF. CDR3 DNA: TGTGCCAGCAGCTTAGGCACCGGGACCCCCTCCTACAATGAGCAGTTCTTC.